This entry is about one T cell receptor beta chain. These data come from a study of blood T cell repertoires in COVID-19. As for the study in general: COVID-19 samples collected from the United States, Italy and Spain covered acute and convalescent phases.

In the original analysis: The authors estimated nucleated cell counts from reference gene primer amplification. Using immunoSEQ multiplex PCR, the repertoire was profiled, and TCRdb retains in-frame clones only, with some absent. V and J calls plus clone size are reproduced from that table; the DNA served to infer D and trimming. The repertoire holds 130,000 to 150,000 clones, 88% seen once, with about 2.5% in the top ten. Germline CDR1 and CDR2: MGHRA and YSYEKL. The CDR3 sequence is 15 residues long. Trimming removed 4 bases from V and 1 base from J; junction bases left unmatched: 5. This chain links TRBV4-1 with TRBJ1-1; 8 bases match TRBD1. This clonotype was obtained from a human donor in a cohort sampled during active COVID-19. Sequencing was carried out using peripheral blood. The CDR3 protein is CASSLWTGQNTEAFF. The CDR3 DNA reads as TGCGCCAGCAGCCTCTGGACAGGGCAGAACACTGAAGCTTTCTTT.